This TCR beta chain derives from a study of blood T cell repertoires in COVID-19. Whole-study context: COVID-19 samples from acute and convalescent phases originated in the United States, Italy and Spain.

In the source study's methods: Reference gene primer amplification gave estimated nucleated cell counts. TCRdb's table, derived via immunoSEQ multiplex PCR, lists solely in-frame clones and lacks some. The V and J calls and clone size come from that table; D and trimming were worked out from the DNA. The top ten clones hold roughly 2.5% of a sample with roughly 50,000 clones, 85% to 90% of them seen once. This CDR3 comprises 16 residues. CDR1 and CDR2 from the germline V gene are SGHTA and FQGNSA. V lost 5 bases and J lost 8, with 21 bases in between. The V and J genes are TRBV7-2 and TRBJ1-4, with D perhaps matching TRBD1 (5 bases). Sequenced input: peripheral blood. The TCR sequence derives from an elderly woman with COVID-19, enrolled during active disease. The CDR3 loop is CASSRDSLYGSEKLFF. CDR3 nucleotides: TGTGCCAGCAGCCGGGACTCCCTCTATGGGAGCGAAAAACTGTTTTTT.